Included here is one T cell receptor beta chain sequence, with context. This specimen comes from a study of T cell responses to AZD1222 COVID-19 vaccine. This CDR3 is 11 amino acids long. The V gene's germline CDR1 is ENHRY and CDR2 SYGVKD. V was clipped by 3 bases and J by 6 bases, with 0 bases between them. Method: immunoSEQ multiplex PCR; TCRdb's copy keeps in-frame clones and lacks some. The sample carries 85,000 to 130,000 clones, roughly 90% recorded once. The source was peripheral blood, collected on day 0 of AZD1222 vaccination. J is TRBJ1-6 and V is TRBV10-3, with no clear D. This receptor was identified in an adult in good health. This CDR3 is CAISDNSPLHF. The CDR3 DNA sequence: TGTGCCATCAGTGATAATTCACCCCTCCACTTT.